The clone carrying this T cell receptor (beta chain) was seen more than once but under ten times. Its matching antigen is unknown. Healthy Caucasian individuals made up all the donors. Germline V gene data show CDR1 as SGHAT and CDR2 as FQNNGV. V lost 0 bases to trimming and J lost 1 base, with 9 bases between them. CDR3 length: 16 residues. This sample was included in a study of identical twins. Overall study results and limits: Not following the same donors, the study drew its conclusions from cross-sectional statistical analysis.

From the 5' RACE reads, TCRdb called clonotypes with MiXCR, one entry per CDR3 protein. The data hold about 890,000 distinct CDR3 sequences, with 9% to 15% observed a single time. The same data also went into a second study, on yellow fever vaccine responses in identical twins.

This clonotype was obtained from a woman aged 18-35 years in good health. The rearrangement links TRBV11-2 to TRBJ2-2; D gene ambiguous. Specimen: PBMCs. CDR3 residues: CASSLEATLNTGELFF. Written as DNA, the CDR3 is TGTGCCAGCAGCTTAGAGGCGACTCTGAACACCGGGGAGCTGTTTTTT. The full variable domain, its missing parts supplied by reference TRBV11-2 and TRBJ2-2, is EAGVAQSPRYKIIEKRQSVAFWCNPISGHATLYWYQQILGQGPKLLIQFQNNGVVDDSQLPKDRFSAERLKGVDSTLKIQPAKLEDSAVYLCASSLEATLNTGELFFGEGSRLTVL.